The present T cell receptor beta chain was sequenced within a study of shared clonotypes between healthy human individuals. An approximately 210 ng quantity of DNA, some 30,000 T cell genomes, went into the sorted-subset replicate PCRs. This table comes from immunoSEQ multiplex PCR, and its TCRdb copy is limited to in-frame clones, with some not included. Of hundreds of thousands of clones in the sample, 92% were seen once. Remarks on this clone: Its antigen is not identified.

The ends lost 4 bases at V and 7 bases at J; junction bases unmatched: 10. CDR3 length: 16 residues. Germline V gene sequence: CDR1 MNHNS, CDR2 SASEGT. Naive CD8 cells lacked CD45RO, underwent positive selection for CCR7 and left out terminally differentiated effector memory CD45RA+ cells. Study observations and caveats: Sampling involved blood alone; tissue repertoires likely differ.

This TCR derives from a man in his thirties or forties in good health. The J gene is TRBJ2-1, the V gene TRBV6-1; 10 bases align to TRBD1. The specimen sequenced was naive CD8+ T cells sorted from blood. The CDR3 DNA reads TGTGCCAGCAGTGTCTTCCGGGACAGGGGAAGAAATGAGCAGTTCTTC. Its protein product is CASSVFRDRGRNEQFF.